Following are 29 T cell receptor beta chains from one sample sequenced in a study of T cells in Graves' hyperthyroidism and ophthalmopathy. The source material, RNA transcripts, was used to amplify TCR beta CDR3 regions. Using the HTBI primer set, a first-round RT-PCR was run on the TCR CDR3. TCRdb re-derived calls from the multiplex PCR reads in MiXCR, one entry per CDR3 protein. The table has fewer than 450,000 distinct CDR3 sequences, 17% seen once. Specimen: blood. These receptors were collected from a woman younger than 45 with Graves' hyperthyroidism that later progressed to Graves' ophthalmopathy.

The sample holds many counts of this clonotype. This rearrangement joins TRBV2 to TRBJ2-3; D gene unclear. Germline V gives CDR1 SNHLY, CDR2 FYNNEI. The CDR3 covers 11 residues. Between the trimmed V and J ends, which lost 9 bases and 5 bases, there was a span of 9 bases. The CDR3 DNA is TGTGCCAGACTACAGAGAGATACGCAGTATTTT. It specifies CARLQRDTQYF. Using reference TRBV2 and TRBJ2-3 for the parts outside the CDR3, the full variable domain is EPEVTQTPSHQVTQMGQEVILRCVPISNHLYFYWYRQILGQKVEFLVSFYNNEISEKSEIFDDQFSVERPDGSNFTLKIRSTKLEDSAMYFCARLQRDTQYFGPGTRLTVL.

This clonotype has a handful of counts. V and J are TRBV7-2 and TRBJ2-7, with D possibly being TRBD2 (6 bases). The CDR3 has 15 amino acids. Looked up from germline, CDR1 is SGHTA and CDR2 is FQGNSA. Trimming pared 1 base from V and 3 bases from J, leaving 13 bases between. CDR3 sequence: CASSLVAEGRYEQYF. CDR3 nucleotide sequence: TGTGCCAGCAGCTTAGTAGCGGAAGGACGCTACGAGCAGTACTTC. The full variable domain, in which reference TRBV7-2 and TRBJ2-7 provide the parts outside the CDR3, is GAGVSQSPSNKVTEKGKDVELRCDPISGHTALYWYRQSLGQGLEFLIYFQGNSAPDKSGLPSDRFSAERTGGSVSTLTIQRTQQEDSAVYLCASSLVAEGRYEQYFGPGTRLTVT.

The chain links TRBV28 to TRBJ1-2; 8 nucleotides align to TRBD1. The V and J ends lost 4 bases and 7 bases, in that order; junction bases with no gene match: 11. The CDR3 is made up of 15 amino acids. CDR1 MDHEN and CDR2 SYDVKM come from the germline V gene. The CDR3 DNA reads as TGTGCCAGCAGTTCCTACCCAGGGGGCCTGGGTGGCTACACCTTC. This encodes CASSSYPGGLGGYTF.

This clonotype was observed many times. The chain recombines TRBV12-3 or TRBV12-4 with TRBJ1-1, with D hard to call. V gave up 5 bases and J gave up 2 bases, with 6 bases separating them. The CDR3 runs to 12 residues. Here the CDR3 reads CASSRANTEAFF. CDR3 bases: TGTGCCAGCAGTCGAGCTAACACTGAAGCTTTCTTT.

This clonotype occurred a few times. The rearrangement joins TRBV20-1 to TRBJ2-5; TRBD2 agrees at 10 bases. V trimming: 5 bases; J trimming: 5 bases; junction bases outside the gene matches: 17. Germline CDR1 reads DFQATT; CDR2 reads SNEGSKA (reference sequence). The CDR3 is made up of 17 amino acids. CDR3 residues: CSALPGPSGGAGETQYF. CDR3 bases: TGCAGTGCTCTCCCGGGGCCCAGCGGGGGGGCAGGGGAGACCCAGTACTTC.

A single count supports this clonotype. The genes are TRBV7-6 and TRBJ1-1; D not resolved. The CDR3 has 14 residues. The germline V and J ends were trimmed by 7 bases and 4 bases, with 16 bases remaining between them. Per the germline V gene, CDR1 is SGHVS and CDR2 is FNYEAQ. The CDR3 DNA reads TGTGCCAGCACCAGGACCGCGTTGGGCACTGAAGCTTTCTTT. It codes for CASTRTALGTEAFF.

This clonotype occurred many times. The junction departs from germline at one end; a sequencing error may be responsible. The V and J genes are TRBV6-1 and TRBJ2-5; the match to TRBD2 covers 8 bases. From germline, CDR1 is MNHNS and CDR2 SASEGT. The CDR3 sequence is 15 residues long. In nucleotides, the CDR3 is TGTGCCAGCAGCGAAGCGGGAGTAGGTGTGGGGACCCAGTACTTC. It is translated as CASSEAGVGVGTQYF.

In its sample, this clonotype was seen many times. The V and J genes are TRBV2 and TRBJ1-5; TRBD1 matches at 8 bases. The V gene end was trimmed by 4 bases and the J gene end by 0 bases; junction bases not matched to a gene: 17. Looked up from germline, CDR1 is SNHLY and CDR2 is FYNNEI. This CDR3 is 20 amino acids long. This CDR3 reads CASSVHRDRPERDSNQPQHF. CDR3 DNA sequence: TGTGCCAGCAGTGTCCACCGGGACAGGCCGGAGAGGGATAGCAATCAGCCCCAGCATTTT.

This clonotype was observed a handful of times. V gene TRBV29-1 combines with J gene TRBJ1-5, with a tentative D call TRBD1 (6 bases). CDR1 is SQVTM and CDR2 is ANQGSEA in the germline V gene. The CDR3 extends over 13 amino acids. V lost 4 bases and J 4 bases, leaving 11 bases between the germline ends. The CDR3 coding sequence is TGCAGCGTTGGCCACAGGGAAAATCAGCCCCAGCATTTT. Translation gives CSVGHRENQPQHF.

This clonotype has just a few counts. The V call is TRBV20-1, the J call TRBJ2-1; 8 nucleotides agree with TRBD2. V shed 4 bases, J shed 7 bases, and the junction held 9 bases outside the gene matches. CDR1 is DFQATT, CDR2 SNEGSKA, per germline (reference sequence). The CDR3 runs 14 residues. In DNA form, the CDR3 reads TGCAGTGCTATGGACTCGAGCGGGAGAAATGAGCAGTTCTTC. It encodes CSAMDSSGRNEQFF.

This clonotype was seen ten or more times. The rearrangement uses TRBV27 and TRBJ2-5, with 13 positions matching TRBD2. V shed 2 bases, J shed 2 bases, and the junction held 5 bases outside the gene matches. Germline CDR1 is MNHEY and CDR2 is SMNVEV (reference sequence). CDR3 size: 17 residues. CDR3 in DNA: TGTGCCAGCAGTTTAAGAAGGGGACTAGCGGGACAAGAGACCCAGTACTTC. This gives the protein CASSLRRGLAGQETQYF.

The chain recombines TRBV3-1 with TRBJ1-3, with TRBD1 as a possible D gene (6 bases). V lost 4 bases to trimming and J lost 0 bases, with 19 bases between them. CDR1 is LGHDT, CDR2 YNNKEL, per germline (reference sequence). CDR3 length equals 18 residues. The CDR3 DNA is TGTGCCAGCAGCCCAGAACGGGGGGGCGCGCACTCTGGAAACACCATATATTTT. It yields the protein CASSPERGGAHSGNTIYF.

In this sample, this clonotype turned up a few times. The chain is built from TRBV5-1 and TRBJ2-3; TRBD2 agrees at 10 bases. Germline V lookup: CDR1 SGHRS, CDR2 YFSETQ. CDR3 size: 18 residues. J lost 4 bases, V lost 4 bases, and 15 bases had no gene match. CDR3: CASSPEASGSSFADTQYF. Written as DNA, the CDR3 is TGCGCCAGCAGCCCGGAGGCTAGCGGGAGTAGTTTCGCAGATACGCAGTATTTT.

Here the CDR3 DNA reads TGTGCCATCAGAACTAGCGGTCGTATCAATGAGCAGTTCTTC. This codes for CAIRTSGRINEQFF. The chain links TRBV10-3 to TRBJ2-1; the match to TRBD2 covers 8 bases. Germline lookup yields CDR1 ENHRY and CDR2 SYGVKD. V was clipped by 6 bases and J by 6 bases; unmatched bases: 7. This CDR3 region has 14 residues.

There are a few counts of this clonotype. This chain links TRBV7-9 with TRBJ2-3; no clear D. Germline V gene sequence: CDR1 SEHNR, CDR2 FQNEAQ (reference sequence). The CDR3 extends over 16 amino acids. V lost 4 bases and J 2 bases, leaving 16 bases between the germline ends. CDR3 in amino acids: CASSSPQRRYTDTQYF. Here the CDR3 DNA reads TGTGCCAGCAGCTCCCCCCAGAGGCGGTACACAGATACGCAGTATTTT.

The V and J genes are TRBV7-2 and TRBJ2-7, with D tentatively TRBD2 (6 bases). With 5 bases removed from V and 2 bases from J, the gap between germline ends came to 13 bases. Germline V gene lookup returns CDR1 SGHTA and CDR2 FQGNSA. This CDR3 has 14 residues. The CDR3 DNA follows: TGTGCCAGCAGCCCTCGCGGGATAGCCTACGAGCAGTACTTC. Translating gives CASSPRGIAYEQYF.

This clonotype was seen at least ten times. The CDR3 nucleotides are TGTGCCAGCAGTTTCACAGGGTCCTACGAGCAGTACTTC. This encodes CASSFTGSYEQYF. The chain employs TRBV27 and TRBJ2-7; possible D gene TRBD1, 6 bases. The CDR3 totals 13 residues. In germline, CDR1 is MNHEY, CDR2 SMNVEV (reference sequence). V was trimmed by 3 bases and J by 1 base, leaving 7 bases between them.

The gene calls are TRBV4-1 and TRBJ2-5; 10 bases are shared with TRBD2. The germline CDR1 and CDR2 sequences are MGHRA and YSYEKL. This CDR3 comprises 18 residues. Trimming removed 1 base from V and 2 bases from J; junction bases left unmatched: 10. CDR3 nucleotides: TGCGCCAGCAGCCAAGGCAGCGGGAGGGGGGGGATACAAGAGACCCAGTACTTC. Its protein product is CASSQGSGRGGIQETQYF.

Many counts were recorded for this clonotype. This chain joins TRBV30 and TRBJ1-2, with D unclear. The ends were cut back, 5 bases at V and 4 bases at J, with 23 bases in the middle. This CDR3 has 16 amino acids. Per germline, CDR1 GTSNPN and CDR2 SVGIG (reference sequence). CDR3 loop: CAWDAMVLKPVYGYTF. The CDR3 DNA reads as TGTGCCTGGGATGCTATGGTACTAAAACCAGTCTATGGCTACACCTTC.

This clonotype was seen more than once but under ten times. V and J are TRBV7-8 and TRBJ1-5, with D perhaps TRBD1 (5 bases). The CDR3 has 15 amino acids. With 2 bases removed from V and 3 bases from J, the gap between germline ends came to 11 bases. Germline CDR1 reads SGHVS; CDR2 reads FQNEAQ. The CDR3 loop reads CASSLILTDNQPQHF. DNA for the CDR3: TGTGCCAGCAGCTTAATTTTGACAGACAATCAGCCCCAGCATTTT.

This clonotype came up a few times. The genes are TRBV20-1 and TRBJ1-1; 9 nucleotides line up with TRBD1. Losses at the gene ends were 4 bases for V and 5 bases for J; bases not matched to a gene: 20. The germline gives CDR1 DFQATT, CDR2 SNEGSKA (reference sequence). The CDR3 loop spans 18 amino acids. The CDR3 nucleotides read TGCAGTGCTACAAAATCCGGGACAGGGCTATTAGGGTGGACTGAAGCTTTCTTT. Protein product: CSATKSGTGLLGWTEAFF.

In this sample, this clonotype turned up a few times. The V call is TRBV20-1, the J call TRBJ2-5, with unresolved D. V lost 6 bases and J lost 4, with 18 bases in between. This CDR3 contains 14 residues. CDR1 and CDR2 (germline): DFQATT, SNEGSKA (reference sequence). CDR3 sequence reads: CSAPPDDWGETQYF. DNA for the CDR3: TGCAGTGCCCCACCGGATGATTGGGGAGAGACCCAGTACTTC.

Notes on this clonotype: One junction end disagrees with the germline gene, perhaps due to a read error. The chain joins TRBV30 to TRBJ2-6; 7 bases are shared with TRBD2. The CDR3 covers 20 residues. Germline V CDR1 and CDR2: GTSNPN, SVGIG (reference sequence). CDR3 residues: CAWLPLLALPPISGASVLTF. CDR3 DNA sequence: TGTGCCTGGCTCCCCTTACTAGCGCTCCCGCCTATCTCTGGGGCCAGCGTCCTGACTTTC.

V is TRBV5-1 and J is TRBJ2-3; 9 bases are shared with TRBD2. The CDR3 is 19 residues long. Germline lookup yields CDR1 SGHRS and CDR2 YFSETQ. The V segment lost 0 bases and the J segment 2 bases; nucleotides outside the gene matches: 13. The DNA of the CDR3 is TGCGCCAGCAGCTTGGGGGTAGCGGGGGCCCCCTATAACACAGATACGCAGTATTTT. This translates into CASSLGVAGAPYNTDTQYF.

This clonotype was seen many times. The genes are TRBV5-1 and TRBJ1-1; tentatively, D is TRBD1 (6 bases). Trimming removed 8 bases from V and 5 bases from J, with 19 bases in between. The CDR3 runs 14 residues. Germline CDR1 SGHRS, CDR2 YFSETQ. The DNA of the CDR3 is TGCGCCAGTAGATTCAGGGGCGATCAAACTGAAGCTTTCTTT. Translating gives CASRFRGDQTEAFF.

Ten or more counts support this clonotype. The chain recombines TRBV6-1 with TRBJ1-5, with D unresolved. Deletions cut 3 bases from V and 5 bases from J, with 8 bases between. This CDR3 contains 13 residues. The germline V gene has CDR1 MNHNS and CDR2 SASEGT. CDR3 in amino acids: CASSDRQDQPQHF. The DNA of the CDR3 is TGTGCCAGCAGTGATCGCCAGGATCAGCCCCAGCATTTT.

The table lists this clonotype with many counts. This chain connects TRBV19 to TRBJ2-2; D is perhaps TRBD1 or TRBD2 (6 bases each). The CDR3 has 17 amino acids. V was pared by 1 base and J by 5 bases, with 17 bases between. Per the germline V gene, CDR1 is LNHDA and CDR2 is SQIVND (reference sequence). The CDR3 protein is CASSIGMGTLATGELFF. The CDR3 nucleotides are TGTGCCAGTAGTATAGGAATGGGGACACTAGCAACCGGGGAGCTGTTTTTT.

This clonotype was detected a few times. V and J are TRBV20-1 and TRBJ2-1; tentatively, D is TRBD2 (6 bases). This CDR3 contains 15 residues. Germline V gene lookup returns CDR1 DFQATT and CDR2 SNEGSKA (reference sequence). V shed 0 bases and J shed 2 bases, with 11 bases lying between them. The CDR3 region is CSARDPGVPYNEQFF. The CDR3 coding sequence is TGCAGTGCTAGAGACCCGGGAGTGCCCTACAATGAGCAGTTCTTC.

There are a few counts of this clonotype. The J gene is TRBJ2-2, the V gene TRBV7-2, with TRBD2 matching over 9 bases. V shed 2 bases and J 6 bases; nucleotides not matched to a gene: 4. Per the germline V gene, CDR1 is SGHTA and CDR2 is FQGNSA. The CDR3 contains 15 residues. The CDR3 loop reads CASSLYSSGAGELFF. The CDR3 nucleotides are TGTGCCAGCAGCTTATATTCTAGCGGGGCCGGGGAGCTGTTTTTT.